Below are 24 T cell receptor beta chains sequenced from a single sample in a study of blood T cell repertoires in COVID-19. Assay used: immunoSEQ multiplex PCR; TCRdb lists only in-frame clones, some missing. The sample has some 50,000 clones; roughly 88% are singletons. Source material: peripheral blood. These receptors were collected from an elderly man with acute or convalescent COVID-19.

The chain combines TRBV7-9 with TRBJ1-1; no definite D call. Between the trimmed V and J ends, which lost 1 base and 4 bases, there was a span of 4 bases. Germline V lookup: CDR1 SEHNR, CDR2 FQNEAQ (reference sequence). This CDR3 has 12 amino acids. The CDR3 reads CASSLVSTEAFF. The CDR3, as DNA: TGTGCCAGCAGCTTAGTCAGCACTGAAGCTTTCTTT.

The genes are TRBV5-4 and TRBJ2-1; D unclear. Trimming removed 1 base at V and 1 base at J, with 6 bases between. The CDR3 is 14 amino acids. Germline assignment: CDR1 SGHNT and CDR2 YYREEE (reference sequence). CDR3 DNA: TGTGCCAGCAGCTTGTCCCGGTCCTACAATGAGCAGTTCTTC. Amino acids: CASSLSRSYNEQFF.

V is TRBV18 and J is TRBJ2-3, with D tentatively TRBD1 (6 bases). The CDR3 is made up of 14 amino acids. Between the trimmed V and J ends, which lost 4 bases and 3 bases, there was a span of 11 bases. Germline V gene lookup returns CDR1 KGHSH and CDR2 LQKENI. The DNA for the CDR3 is TGTGCCAGCTCACTGAACAGGGCTACAGATACGCAGTATTTT. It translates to CASSLNRATDTQYF.

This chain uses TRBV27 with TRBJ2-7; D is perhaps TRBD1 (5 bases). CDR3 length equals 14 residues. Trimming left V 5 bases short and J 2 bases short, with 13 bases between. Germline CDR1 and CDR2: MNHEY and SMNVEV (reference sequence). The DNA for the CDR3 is TGTGCCAGCAGTCCCTCGACAGCTACCTACGAGCAGTACTTC. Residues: CASSPSTATYEQYF.

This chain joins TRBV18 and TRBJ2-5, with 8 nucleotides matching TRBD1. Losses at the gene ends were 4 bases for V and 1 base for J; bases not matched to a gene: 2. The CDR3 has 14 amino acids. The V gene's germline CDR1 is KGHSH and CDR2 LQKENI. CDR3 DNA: TGTGCCAGCTCACGTGGGACAGGCCAAGAGACCCAGTACTTC. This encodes CASSRGTGQETQYF.

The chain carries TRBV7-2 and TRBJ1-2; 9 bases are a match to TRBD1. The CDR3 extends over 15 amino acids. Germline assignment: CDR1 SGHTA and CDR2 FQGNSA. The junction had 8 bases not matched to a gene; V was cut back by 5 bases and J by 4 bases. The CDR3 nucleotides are TGTGCCAGCAGCCCCGGACAGGGGTATCGCTATGGCTACACCTTC. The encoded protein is CASSPGQGYRYGYTF.

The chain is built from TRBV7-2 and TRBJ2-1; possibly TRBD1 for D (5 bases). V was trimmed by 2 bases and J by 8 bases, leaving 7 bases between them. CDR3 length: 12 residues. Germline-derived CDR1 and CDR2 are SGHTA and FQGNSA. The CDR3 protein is CASSLQGYEQFF. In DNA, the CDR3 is TGTGCCAGCAGCTTACAGGGCTATGAGCAGTTCTTC.

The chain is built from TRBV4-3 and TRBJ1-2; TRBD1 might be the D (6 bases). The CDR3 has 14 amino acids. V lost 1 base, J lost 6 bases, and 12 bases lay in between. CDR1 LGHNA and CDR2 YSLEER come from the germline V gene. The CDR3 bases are TGCGCCAGCAGCCAAGGCGCACAGGGAGATGGCTACACCTTC. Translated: CASSQGAQGDGYTF.

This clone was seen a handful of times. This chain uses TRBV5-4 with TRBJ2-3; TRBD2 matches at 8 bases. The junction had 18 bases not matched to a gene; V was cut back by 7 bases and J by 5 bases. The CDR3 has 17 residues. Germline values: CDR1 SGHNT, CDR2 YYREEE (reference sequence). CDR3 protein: CASSSNLGSGGRDTQYF. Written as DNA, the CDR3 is TGTGCCAGCTCCTCCAACTTAGGCAGCGGGGGAAGAGATACGCAGTATTTT.

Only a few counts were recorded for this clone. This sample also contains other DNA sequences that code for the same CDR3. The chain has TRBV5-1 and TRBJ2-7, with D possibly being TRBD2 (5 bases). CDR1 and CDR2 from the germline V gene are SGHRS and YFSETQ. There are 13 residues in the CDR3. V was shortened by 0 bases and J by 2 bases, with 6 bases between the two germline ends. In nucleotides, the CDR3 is TGCGCCAGCAGCTTGGGAGGGACCTACGAGCAGTACTTC. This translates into CASSLGGTYEQYF.

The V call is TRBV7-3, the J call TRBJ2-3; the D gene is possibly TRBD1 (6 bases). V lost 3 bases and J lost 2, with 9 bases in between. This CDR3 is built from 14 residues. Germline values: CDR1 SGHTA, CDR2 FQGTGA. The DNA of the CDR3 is TGTGCCAGCAGCTTGCGACAGGCCACAGATACGCAGTATTTT. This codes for CASSLRQATDTQYF.

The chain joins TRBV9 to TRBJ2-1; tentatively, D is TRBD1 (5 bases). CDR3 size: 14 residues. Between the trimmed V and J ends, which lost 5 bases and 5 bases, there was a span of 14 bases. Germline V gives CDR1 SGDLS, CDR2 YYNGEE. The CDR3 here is CASSFRGWNNEQFF. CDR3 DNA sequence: TGTGCCAGCAGTTTTAGGGGCTGGAACAATGAGCAGTTCTTC.

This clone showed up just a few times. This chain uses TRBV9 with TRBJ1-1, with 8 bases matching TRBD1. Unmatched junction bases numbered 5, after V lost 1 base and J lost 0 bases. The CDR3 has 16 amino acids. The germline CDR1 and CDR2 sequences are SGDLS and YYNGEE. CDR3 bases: TGTGCCAGCAGCGTACAGGGGACAGGTCTGAACACTGAAGCTTTCTTT. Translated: CASSVQGTGLNTEAFF.

The CDR3 DNA reads as TGTGCCAGCAGGACTGGACAGACTCAGACCCAGTACTTC. Translation gives CASRTGQTQTQYF. The rearrangement links TRBV6-6 to TRBJ2-5; the D gene is possibly TRBD1 (6 bases). Germline-derived CDR1 and CDR2 are MNHNY and SVGAGI (reference sequence). V was cut by 6 bases and J by 6 bases, with 14 bases left in between. The CDR3 is 13 residues long.

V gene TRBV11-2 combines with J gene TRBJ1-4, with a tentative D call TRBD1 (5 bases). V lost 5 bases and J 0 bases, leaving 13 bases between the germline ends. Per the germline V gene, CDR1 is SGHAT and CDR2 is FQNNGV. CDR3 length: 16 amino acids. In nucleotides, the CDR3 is TGTGCCAGCAGCCCTTTCCAGGGTACAACTAATGAAAAACTGTTTTTT. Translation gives CASSPFQGTTNEKLFF.

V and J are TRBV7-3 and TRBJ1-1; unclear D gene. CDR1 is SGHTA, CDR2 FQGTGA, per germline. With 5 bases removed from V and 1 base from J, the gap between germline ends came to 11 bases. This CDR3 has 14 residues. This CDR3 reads CASSPTTRNTEAFF. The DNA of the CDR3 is TGTGCCAGCAGCCCTACGACAAGGAACACTGAAGCTTTCTTT.

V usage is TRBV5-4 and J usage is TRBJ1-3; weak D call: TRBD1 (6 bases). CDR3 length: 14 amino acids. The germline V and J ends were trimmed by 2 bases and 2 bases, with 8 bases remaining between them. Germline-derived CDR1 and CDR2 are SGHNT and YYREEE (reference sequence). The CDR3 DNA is TGTGCCAGCAGCTTACAGGGTGCTGGAAACACCATATATTTT. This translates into CASSLQGAGNTIYF.

The CDR3 sequence: CASRKGAAPTNEKLFF. CDR3 bases: TGTGCCAGCCGGAAAGGGGCGGCCCCAACTAATGAAAAACTGTTTTTT. The genes are TRBV2 and TRBJ1-4; tentatively, D is TRBD1 (5 bases). The CDR3 runs to 16 residues. Germline lookup yields CDR1 SNHLY and CDR2 FYNNEI. The ends were cut back, 8 bases at V and 0 bases at J, with 16 bases in the middle.

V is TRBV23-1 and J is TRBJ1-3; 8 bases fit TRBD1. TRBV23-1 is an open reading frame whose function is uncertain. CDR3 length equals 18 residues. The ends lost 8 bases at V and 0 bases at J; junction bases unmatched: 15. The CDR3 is CASHGTGTAQGSGNTIYF. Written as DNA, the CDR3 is TGCGCCAGCCATGGGACAGGCACAGCACAAGGCTCTGGAAACACCATATATTTT.

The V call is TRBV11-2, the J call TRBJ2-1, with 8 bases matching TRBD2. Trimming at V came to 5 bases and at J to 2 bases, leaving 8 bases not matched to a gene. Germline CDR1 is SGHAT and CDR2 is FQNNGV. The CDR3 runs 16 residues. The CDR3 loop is CASSRSGIATYNEQFF. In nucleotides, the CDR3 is TGTGCCAGCAGCCGTAGCGGGATTGCAACCTACAATGAGCAGTTCTTC.

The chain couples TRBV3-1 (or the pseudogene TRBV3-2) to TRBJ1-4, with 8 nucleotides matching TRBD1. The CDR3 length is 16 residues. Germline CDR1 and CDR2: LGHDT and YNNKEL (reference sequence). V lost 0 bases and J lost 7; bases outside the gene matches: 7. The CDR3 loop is CASSQDLGTGSEKLFF. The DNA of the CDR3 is TGTGCCAGCAGCCAAGATCTAGGGACAGGTAGTGAAAAACTGTTTTTT.

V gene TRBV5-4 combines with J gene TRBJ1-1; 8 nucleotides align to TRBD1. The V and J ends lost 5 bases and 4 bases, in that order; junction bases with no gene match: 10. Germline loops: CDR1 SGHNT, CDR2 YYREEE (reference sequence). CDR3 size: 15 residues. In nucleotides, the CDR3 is TGTGCCAGCAGTGTAGCAGGGGGCTCGGCCACTGAAGCTTTCTTT. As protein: CASSVAGGSATEAFF. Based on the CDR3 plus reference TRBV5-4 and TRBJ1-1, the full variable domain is ETGVTQSPTHLIKTRGQQVTLRCSSQSGHNTVSWYQQALGQGPQFIFQYYREEENGRGNFPPRFSGLQFPNYSSELNVNALELDDSALYLCASSVAGGSATEAFFGQGTRLTVV.

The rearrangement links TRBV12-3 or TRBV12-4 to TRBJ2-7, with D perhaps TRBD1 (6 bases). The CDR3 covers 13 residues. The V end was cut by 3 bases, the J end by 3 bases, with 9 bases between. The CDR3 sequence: CASSLVGGYEQYF. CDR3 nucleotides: TGTGCCAGCAGTTTGGTAGGGGGCTACGAGCAGTACTTC.

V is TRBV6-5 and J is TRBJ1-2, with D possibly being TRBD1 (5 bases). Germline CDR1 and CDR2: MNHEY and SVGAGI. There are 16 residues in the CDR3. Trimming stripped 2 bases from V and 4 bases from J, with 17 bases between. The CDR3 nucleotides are TGTGCCAGCAGTTACCGCGGACAAAATAACCCCTATGGCTACACCTTC. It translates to CASSYRGQNNPYGYTF.